The clone carrying this TCR beta chain occurred once. Its target is not known. The data belong to a study of T cell responses to AZD1222 COVID-19 vaccine. Study results and caveats: Among those given AZD1222, only five or six were seropositive at baseline. Vaccination with two AZD1222 doses was followed by a rise in Spike-specific TCR breadth and depth.

Here immunoSEQ multiplex PCR was the method, and the copy in TCRdb shows in-frame clones only, minus some. The sample includes over 75,000 clones, 80% to 90% of them seen just once. Trimming took 4 bases from V and 0 from J, leaving 10 bases between them. The CDR3 consists of 14 residues. Germline V gene lookup returns CDR1 SGHRS and CDR2 YFSETQ. V gene TRBV5-1 combines with J gene TRBJ1-2; tentatively, D is TRBD1 (6 bases). The origin of this receptor is an adult who received the AZD1222 COVID-19 vaccine. Source: peripheral blood, taken 28 days after the second AZD1222 dose. CDR3 in DNA: TGCGCCAGCAGCACGGACAGAGCTAACTATGGCTACACCTTC. It specifies CASSTDRANYGYTF.